The TCR beta chain under discussion was sequenced for a study of blood T cell repertoires in COVID-19. Across the whole study: The origin of the acute and convalescent COVID-19 samples was the United States, Italy and Spain. Sample material is recorded as cDNA or gDNA derived from T cells, B-cell-depleted T cells, or PBMCs.

Assay: immunoSEQ multiplex PCR; the TCRdb copy retains only in-frame clones and omits some. The sample consists of about 280,000 clones, 83% of them appearing once. Trimming removed 4 bases at V and 4 bases at J, with 9 bases between. Per the germline V gene, CDR1 is SEHNR and CDR2 is FQNEAQ (reference sequence). This CDR3 spans 13 amino acids. The V and J genes are TRBV7-9 and TRBJ2-3; D is unresolved. The clonotype was recovered from a woman in her fifties or sixties who had recovered from COVID-19. Material for sequencing was peripheral blood. CDR3 bases: TGTGCCAGCAGCTCGATTCGAGCAGATACGCAGTATTTT. As protein: CASSSIRADTQYF.